This TCR beta chain was sequenced for a study of T cells after yellow fever vaccination. Whole-study context: Fractions with few cells were prepared using SMART-Seq v4 Ultra Low Input.

The CDR3 runs 13 residues. The junction had 5 bases not matched to a gene; V was cut back by 7 bases and J by 2 bases. Germline lookup yields CDR1 SQVTM and CDR2 ANQGSEA. 5'RACE template switching generated TCR cDNA, adding a universal primer site and UMIs. MiXCR, run by TCRdb on the 5' RACE reads, gives a single entry per CDR3 protein. The table includes roughly 250,000 distinct CDR3 sequences, under 15% detected once. This clonotype came up many times. The TCR sequence derives from a man aged 25 to 45 who received the YFV17D yellow fever vaccine. This chain joins TRBV29-1 and TRBJ2-7; TRBD1 matches at 10 bases. The sample was CD4+ T cells sorted from PBMCs, taken 45 days after the yellow fever booster vaccination. Written as DNA, the CDR3 is TGCAGCGCAGAAGGGACAGGGGCCTACGAGCAGTACTTC. Translating it yields CSAEGTGAYEQYF.